This T cell receptor beta chain stems from a study of regulatory T cells in long-lasting Graves disease. Building the TCR beta libraries relied on iRepertoire HTBI primers, and CDR3 regions underwent Arm-PCR. One entry per CDR3 protein results from TCRdb running MiXCR on the multiplex PCR reads. The sample comprises about 420,000 distinct CDR3 sequences, around a quarter of which are singletons, and approximately 28% rests with the top ten. Time point given: persistent/refractory GD, antithyroid drugs over 5 years with positive TRAb. After RNA was extracted from PBMCs, the TCR library was made from it. The ends lost 6 bases at V and 15 bases at J; junction bases unmatched: 16. CDR3 size: 13 residues. CDR1 and CDR2 from the germline V gene are SQVTM and ANQGSEA.

This receptor was taken from a female donor with Graves disease. The genes are TRBV29-1 and TRBJ2-1; 8 bases map to TRBD2. The material was peripheral blood mononuclear cells (PBMCs), obtained when the disease was refractory, from a patient treated with antithyroid drugs. CDR3 nucleotide sequence: TGCAGCGTCGATCCCACCGGGACTAGATTAGGGTTCTTC. This encodes CSVDPTGTRLGFF.